This T cell receptor (beta chain) emerged from a study of CD8+CD57+ T cells in acquired aplastic anemia. Study context: Recorded DNA amounts for sorted CD4+ and CD8+ cells had an average of roughly 3.4 ug.

Sequencing was done on patients that had shown CD8+CD57+ cell expansion by flow cytometry. Profiling of TCR beta VDJ combinations and CDR3 sequences used genomic DNA as template. TCRdb recomputed calls from the reads with MiXCR, one row per CDR3 protein. Counted here are under 200,000 distinct CDR3 sequences, around 45% occurring once; the ten biggest clones make up about 8.8%. The V gene end was trimmed by 2 bases and the J gene end by 7 bases; junction bases not matched to a gene: 5. The CDR3 is made up of 13 amino acids. Germline V lookup: CDR1 SGDLS, CDR2 YYNGEE. The sequencing sample was made of sorted CD4+, CD8+, or CD8+CD57+ T cells (not recorded which) from PBMCs. V and J are TRBV9 and TRBJ1-2; 7 bases match TRBD1. This clonotype was obtained from a human donor with aplastic anemia. The CDR3 DNA sequence: TGTGCCAGCAGCGTCCCTGGGGACAGTGGCTACACCTTC. Its translation is CASSVPGDSGYTF.